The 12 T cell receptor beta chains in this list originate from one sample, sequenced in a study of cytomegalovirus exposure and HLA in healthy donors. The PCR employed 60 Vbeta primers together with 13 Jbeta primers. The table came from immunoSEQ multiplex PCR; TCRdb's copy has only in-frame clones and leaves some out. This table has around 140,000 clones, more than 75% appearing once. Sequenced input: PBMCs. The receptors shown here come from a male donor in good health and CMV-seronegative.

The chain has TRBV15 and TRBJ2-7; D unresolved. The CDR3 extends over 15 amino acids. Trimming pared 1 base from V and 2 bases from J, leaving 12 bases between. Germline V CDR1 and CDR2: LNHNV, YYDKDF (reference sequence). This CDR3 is CATSRGQATAYEQYF. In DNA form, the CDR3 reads TGTGCCACCAGCAGAGGTCAGGCAACTGCCTACGAGCAGTACTTC.

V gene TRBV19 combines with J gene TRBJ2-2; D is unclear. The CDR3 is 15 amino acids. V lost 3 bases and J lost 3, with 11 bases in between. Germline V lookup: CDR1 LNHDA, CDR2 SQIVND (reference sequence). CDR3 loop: CASSIDLEDTGELFF. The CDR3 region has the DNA TGTGCCAGTAGTATTGACCTAGAGGACACCGGGGAGCTGTTTTTT.

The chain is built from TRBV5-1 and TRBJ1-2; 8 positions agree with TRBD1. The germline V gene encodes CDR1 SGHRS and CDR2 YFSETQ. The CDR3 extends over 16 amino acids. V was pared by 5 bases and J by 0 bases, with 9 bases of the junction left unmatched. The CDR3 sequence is CASSPTQGATNYGYTF. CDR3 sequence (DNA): TGCGCCAGCAGTCCAACCCAGGGGGCGACTAACTATGGCTACACCTTC.

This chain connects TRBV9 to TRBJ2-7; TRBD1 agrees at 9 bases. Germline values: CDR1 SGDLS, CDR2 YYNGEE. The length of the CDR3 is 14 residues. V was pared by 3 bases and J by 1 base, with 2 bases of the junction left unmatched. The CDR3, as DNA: TGTGCCAGCAGCGAGGGACAGGGATCCTACGAGCAGTACTTC. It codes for CASSEGQGSYEQYF.

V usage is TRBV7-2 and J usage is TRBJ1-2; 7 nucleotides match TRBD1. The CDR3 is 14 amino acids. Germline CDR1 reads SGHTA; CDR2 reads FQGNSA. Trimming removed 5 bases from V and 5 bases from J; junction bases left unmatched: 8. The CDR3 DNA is TGTGCCAGCAGCCCAGCAGGGGGGTCATATGGCTACACCTTC. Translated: CASSPAGGSYGYTF.

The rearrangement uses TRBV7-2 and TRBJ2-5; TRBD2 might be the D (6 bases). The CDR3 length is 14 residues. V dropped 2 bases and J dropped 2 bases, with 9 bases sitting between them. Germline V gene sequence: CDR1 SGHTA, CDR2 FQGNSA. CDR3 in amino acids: CASSLFGGQETQYF. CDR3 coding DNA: TGTGCCAGCAGCTTATTTGGGGGGCAAGAGACCCAGTACTTC. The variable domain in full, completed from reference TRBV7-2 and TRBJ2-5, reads GAGVSQSPSNKVTEKGKDVELRCDPISGHTALYWYRQSLGQGLEFLIYFQGNSAPDKSGLPSDRFSAERTGGSVSTLTIQRTQQEDSAVYLCASSLFGGQETQYFGPGTRLLVL.

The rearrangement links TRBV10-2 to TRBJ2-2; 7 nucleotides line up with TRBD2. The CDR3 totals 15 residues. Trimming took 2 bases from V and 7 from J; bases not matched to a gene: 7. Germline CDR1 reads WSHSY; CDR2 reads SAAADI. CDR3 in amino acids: CASSERRETGGELFF. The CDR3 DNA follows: TGCGCCAGCAGTGAGAGGCGGGAGACTGGCGGGGAGCTGTTTTTT.

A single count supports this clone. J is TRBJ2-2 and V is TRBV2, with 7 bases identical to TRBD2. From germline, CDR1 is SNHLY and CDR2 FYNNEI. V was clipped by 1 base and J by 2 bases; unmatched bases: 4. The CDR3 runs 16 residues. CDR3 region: CASSEGSGENTGELFF. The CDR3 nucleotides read TGTGCCAGCAGTGAAGGGAGCGGGGAAAACACCGGGGAGCTGTTTTTT.

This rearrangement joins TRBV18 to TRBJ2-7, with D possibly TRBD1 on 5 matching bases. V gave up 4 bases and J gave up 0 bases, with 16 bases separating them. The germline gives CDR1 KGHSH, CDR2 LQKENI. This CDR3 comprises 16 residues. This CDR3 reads CASSLPGQTFSYEQYF. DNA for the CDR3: TGTGCCAGCTCACTCCCAGGACAAACCTTCTCCTACGAGCAGTACTTC.

The DNA for the CDR3 is TGCGCCAGCAGCTTGCCAAACAGGGGGCTGGGGACAGATACGCAGTATTTT. Protein product: CASSLPNRGLGTDTQYF. The V and J genes are TRBV5-1 and TRBJ2-3; 9 bases match TRBD1. Germline V CDR1 and CDR2: SGHRS, YFSETQ. The CDR3 sequence is 17 residues long. After removal of 1 base from V and 3 bases from J, the junction contained 9 bases not matched to a gene. Full variable domain (remainder filled in from reference TRBV5-1 and TRBJ2-3): KAGVTQTPRYLIKTRGQQVTLSCSPISGHRSVSWYQQTPGQGLQFLFEYFSETQRNKGNFPGRFSGRQFSNSRSEMNVSTLELGDSALYLCASSLPNRGLGTDTQYFGPGTRLTVL.

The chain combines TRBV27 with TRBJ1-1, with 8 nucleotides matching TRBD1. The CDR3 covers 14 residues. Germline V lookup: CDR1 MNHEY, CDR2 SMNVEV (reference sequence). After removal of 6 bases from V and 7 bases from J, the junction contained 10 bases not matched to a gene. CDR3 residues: CASSIYQGALEAFF. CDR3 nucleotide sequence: TGTGCCAGCAGCATCTACCAGGGGGCCCTTGAAGCTTTCTTT.

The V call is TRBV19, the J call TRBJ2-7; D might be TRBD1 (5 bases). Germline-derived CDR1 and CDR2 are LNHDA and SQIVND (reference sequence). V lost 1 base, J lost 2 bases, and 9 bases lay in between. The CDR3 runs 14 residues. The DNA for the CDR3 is TGTGCCAGTAGTATAGGCCCGACAGCCTACGAGCAGTACTTC. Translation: CASSIGPTAYEQYF.